These 19 T cell receptor beta chains were sequenced from one sample in a study of glioma-infiltrating T cells. Using RNA template, CDR3s of TCR alpha and beta were amplified with iRepertoire arm-PCR. TCRdb called the multiplex PCR reads again in MiXCR, with one record for every CDR3 protein. The table shows under 200,000 distinct CDR3 sequences, with roughly 32% occurring only once. Specimen: glioma tissue, nonneoplastic brain tissue, or PBMCs (not recorded which). The origin of the receptors is a human donor with low-grade glioma or glioblastoma, undergoing nonglioma brain surgery, or in good health (not recorded which).

The rearrangement uses TRBV6-1 and TRBJ2-1; weak D call: TRBD2 (6 bases). CDR1 is MNHNS, CDR2 SASEGT, per germline. The CDR3 extends over 15 amino acids. Trimming cost V 6 bases and J 5 bases, with 17 bases left between them. The CDR3 loop is CASSASDSGNNEQFF. DNA of the CDR3: TGTGCCAGCAGCGCATCCGATAGCGGTAACAATGAGCAGTTCTTC.

A single count supports this clonotype. This may be a read error, as it is one base from a much larger clone. This chain connects TRBV29-1 to TRBJ2-7; a possible D gene is TRBD1 (6 bases). Trimming took off 3 bases at V and 9 bases at J, with 24 bases between the two ends. Germline V gene data show CDR1 as SQVTM and CDR2 as ANQGSEA. The length of the CDR3 is 15 residues. The DNA for the CDR3 is TGCAGCGTTGAGGCCGAGACAGGTGATATTAAAGGGCAGTACTTC. Translation: CSVEAETGDIKGQYF.

The CDR3 nucleotides read TGTGCCACCAGCAGCTCCGGACAGGGGAGAGGGGACACTGAAGCTTTCTTT. It specifies CATSSSGQGRGDTEAFF. The rearrangement uses TRBV15 and TRBJ1-1; 9 nucleotides match TRBD1. There are 17 residues in the CDR3. Looked up from germline, CDR1 is LNHNV and CDR2 is YYDKDF (reference sequence). The V segment lost 3 bases and the J segment 3 bases; nucleotides outside the gene matches: 11. Full variable domain (missing parts from reference TRBV15 and TRBJ1-1): DAMVIQNPRYQVTQFGKPVTLSCSQTLNHNVMYWYQQKSSQAPKLLFHYYDKDFNNEADTPDNFQSRRPNTSFCFLDIRSPGLGDTAMYLCATSSSGQGRGDTEAFFGQGTRLTVV.

Remarks on this clonotype: This may arise from a read error, as a much more abundant clone is one base away. The rearrangement uses TRBV5-1 and TRBJ1-1; D unresolved. This CDR3 is 14 amino acids long. Germline CDR1 SGHRS, CDR2 YFSETQ. CDR3 bases: TGCGCCAGCTCGATCCTAACAGAGAACACTGAAGCTTTATTT. It is translated as CASSILTENTEALF.

This clonotype was observed many times. CDR3 bases: TGTGCCAGCAGAACCGGGACAGGAGAAAATCAGCCCCAGCATTTT. Its translation: CASRTGTGENQPQHF. The rearrangement links TRBV28 to TRBJ1-5; 8 bases match TRBD1. The CDR3 sequence is 15 residues long. Germline CDR1 reads MDHEN; CDR2 reads SYDVKM. V was pared by 6 bases and J by 4 bases, with 8 bases of the junction left unmatched.

Concerning this clonotype: A read error is possible here, since a much larger clone lies one base away. The V call is TRBV2, the J call TRBJ2-5, with 10 bases that match TRBD1. The CDR3 totals 15 residues. The germline gives CDR1 SNHLY, CDR2 FYNNEI. CDR3 DNA sequence: TGTGTCAGCAGTAAACAGACAGGGGGCTTCGAGACCCAGTACTTC. Translation gives CVSSKQTGGFETQYF. Together with reference TRBV2 and TRBJ2-5, the CDR3 gives the full variable domain: EPEVTQTPSHQVTQMGQEVILRCVPISNHLYFYWYRQILGQKVEFLVSFYNNEISEKSEIFDDQFSVERPDGSNFTLKIRSTKLEDSAMYFCVSSKQTGGFETQYFGPGTRLLVL.

In its sample, this clonotype was seen many times. V is TRBV4-1 and J is TRBJ2-1, with 8 bases lining up with TRBD2. This CDR3 region has 14 residues. Germline V gene data show CDR1 as MGHRA and CDR2 as YSYEKL. V was clipped by 4 bases and J by 8 bases; unmatched bases: 7. The CDR3 DNA reads as TGCGCCAGCAGCCTGAGCGGGAGAGGGGATGAGCAGTTCTTC. Residues: CASSLSGRGDEQFF.

Worth noting for this clonotype: Just one base apart from a much larger clone, this may be a read error. The V gene is TRBV7-2, the J gene TRBJ2-5; D is unclear. The germline V gene has CDR1 SGHTA and CDR2 FQGNSA. The CDR3 has 14 residues. V was trimmed by 4 bases and J by 4 bases, leaving 13 bases between them. CDR3 DNA: TGTGCCAGCAGCTACCGAGTGAAACTAGAGACCCAGTACTTC. Protein: CASSYRVKLETQYF. The complete variable domain, with remaining parts taken from reference TRBV7-2 and TRBJ2-5, reads GAGVSQSPSNKVTEKGKDVELRCDPISGHTALYWYRQSLGQGLEFLIYFQGNSAPDKSGLPSDRFSAERTGGSVSTLTIQRTQQEDSAVYLCASSYRVKLETQYFGPGTRLLVL.

The rearrangement joins TRBV28 to TRBJ1-1, with TRBD1 matching 9 bases. The CDR3 consists of 14 residues. Germline V gene sequence: CDR1 MDHEN, CDR2 SYDVKM. The V segment lost 10 bases and the J segment 1 base; nucleotides outside the gene matches: 7. DNA for the CDR3: TGTGCCATCGACGGACAGGGGCGGAACACTGAAGCTTTCTTT. Protein: CAIDGQGRNTEAFF.

This clonotype was seen more than once but under ten times. The chain is built from TRBV18 and TRBJ2-1; weak D call: TRBD1 (5 bases). V was cut by 6 bases and J by 0 bases, with 15 bases left in between. CDR3 length equals 16 residues. Germline-derived CDR1 and CDR2 are KGHSH and LQKENI. This CDR3 reads CASSRAQVSSYNEQFF. The CDR3 DNA reads as TGTGCCAGCTCGCGAGCACAGGTGAGCTCCTACAATGAGCAGTTCTTC.

This clonotype was seen at least ten times. This chain links TRBV6-1 with TRBJ1-1; D is perhaps TRBD1 (5 bases). Deletions cut 0 bases from V and 1 base from J, with 12 bases between. The CDR3 consists of 16 residues. CDR1 MNHNS and CDR2 SASEGT come from the germline V gene. The CDR3 coding sequence is TGTGCCAGCAGTGAAGCGTCAGGGTTTGGGAACACTGAAGCTTTCTTT. Translation: CASSEASGFGNTEAFF.

Comments on this clonotype: Being one base from a much bigger clone, this may be a read error. CDR3 sequence: CAIIRGTQETQYF. Here the CDR3 DNA reads TGTGCCATCATCCGGGGAACCCAAGAGACCCAGTACTTC. The chain uses TRBV2 and TRBJ2-5, with a weak D call TRBD2 (5 bases). Trimming took 10 bases from V and 1 from J, leaving 13 bases between them. From germline, CDR1 is SNHLY and CDR2 FYNNEI. The CDR3 is 13 residues long.

The chain couples TRBV29-1 to TRBJ2-7; D unresolved. The CDR3 has 13 residues. The germline V gene encodes CDR1 SQVTM and CDR2 ANQGSEA. V was pared by 7 bases and J by 2 bases, with 15 bases between. The CDR3 DNA reads TGCAGCGCATCGCCTACCGGACCCTACGAGCAGTACTTC. Its protein is CSASPTGPYEQYF.

The rearrangement uses TRBV20-1 and TRBJ1-5; D unclear. The CDR3 is 14 residues long. Germline V gene data show CDR1 as DFQATT and CDR2 as SNEGSKA (reference sequence). The V gene lost 8 bases and the J gene lost 0 bases, with 14 bases spanning the gap. CDR3 loop: CSSRNSVSNQPQHF. Here the CDR3 DNA reads TGCAGTTCTCGGAACAGTGTTAGCAATCAGCCCCAGCATTTT.

The V and J genes are TRBV20-1 and TRBJ2-7; 11 nucleotides align to TRBD1. This CDR3 has 14 residues. V lost 5 bases, J lost 4 bases, and 7 bases stayed unmatched. CDR1 is DFQATT, CDR2 SNEGSKA, per germline (reference sequence). For the CDR3, the DNA is TGCAGTGCTGACGGTAGGGACAGGGGGTACGAGCAGTACTTC. Its translation is CSADGRDRGYEQYF.

This sequence joins TRBV5-4 and TRBJ1-1; possible D gene TRBD1, 5 bases. The CDR3 is made up of 18 amino acids. Germline V gives CDR1 SGHNT, CDR2 YYREEE (reference sequence). V dropped 4 bases and J dropped 0 bases, with 22 bases sitting between them. The CDR3 reads CASSTTLIRGALNTEAFF. DNA of the CDR3: TGTGCCAGCAGCACCACCCTAATTAGAGGGGCCCTGAACACTGAAGCTTTCTTT.

This clonotype was detected many times. The chain recombines TRBV19 with TRBJ2-1, with a weak D call TRBD1 (5 bases). The CDR3 length is 13 residues. The germline V and J ends were trimmed by 5 bases and 8 bases, with 13 bases remaining between them. CDR1 is LNHDA and CDR2 is SQIVND in the germline V gene (reference sequence). The CDR3 loop reads CASSAQGIDEQFF. In DNA form, the CDR3 reads TGTGCCAGTAGTGCCCAGGGTATCGATGAGCAGTTCTTC. The full variable domain, in which reference TRBV19 and TRBJ2-1 provide the parts outside the CDR3, is DGGITQSPKYLFRKEGQNVTLSCEQNLNHDAMYWYRQDPGQGLRLIYYSQIVNDFQKGDIAEGYSVSREKKESFPLTVTSAQKNPTAFYLCASSAQGIDEQFFGPGTRLTVL.

This rearrangement joins TRBV5-1 to TRBJ2-5; TRBD1 is a possible D gene (6 bases). V lost 4 bases and J lost 2, with 15 bases in between. The CDR3 is 15 amino acids. Per the germline V gene, CDR1 is SGHRS and CDR2 is YFSETQ. In nucleotides, the CDR3 is TGCGCCAGCAGCCCAGGGGCAGGTCGACAAGAGACCCAGTACTTC. As protein: CASSPGAGRQETQYF. The entire variable domain, with the rest obtained from reference TRBV5-1 and TRBJ2-5, is as follows: KAGVTQTPRYLIKTRGQQVTLSCSPISGHRSVSWYQQTPGQGLQFLFEYFSETQRNKGNFPGRFSGRQFSNSRSEMNVSTLELGDSALYLCASSPGAGRQETQYFGPGTRLLVL.

As concerns this clonotype: A much larger clone sits a single nucleotide away, making a read error possible. The chain uses TRBV7-9 and TRBJ1-2, with TRBD1 as a possible D gene (5 bases). CDR3 length: 15 residues. V gave up 7 bases and J gave up 3 bases, with 18 bases separating them. CDR1 and CDR2 from the germline V gene are SEHNR and FQNEAQ (reference sequence). In DNA form, the CDR3 reads TGTGCCAGCACCCAATTGTACAGGATGTACTATGGCTACACCTTC. Amino acids: CASTQLYRMYYGYTF.